Detailed here is one TCR beta chain. The data were produced by immunoSEQ multiplex PCR, yet TCRdb's version contains in-frame clones alone and is incomplete. The sample has 91,000 or so clones, 95% seen once. This sample was taken from a study of technical replicates of blood from four donors. V shed 1 base and J shed 2 bases, with 18 bases lying between them. Per germline, CDR1 SGHDN and CDR2 FVKESK. The CDR3 is 18 residues long. This receptor was identified in a human donor in good health. The sequenced sample was T cells isolated from PBMCs. This rearrangement joins TRBV14 to TRBJ2-1, with D maybe TRBD2 (6 bases). As DNA, the CDR3 is TGTGCCAGCAGCCAAGTTAATCTAAGGAGGGCCGCCTACAATGAGCAGTTCTTC. Its translation: CASSQVNLRRAAYNEQFF.